This is a list of T cell receptor beta chains from one sample in a study of cytomegalovirus exposure and HLA in healthy donors. Generated by immunoSEQ multiplex PCR, the TCRdb table keeps only in-frame clones and is missing some. The sample includes 150,000 to 200,000 clones, about 83% seen only once; the top ten take more than 1.3%. Sample: PBMCs. These receptors all stem from a woman aged 25 to 39 in good health and CMV-seronegative. Each CDR3 is given with its conserved first and last residue. Each record gives: J gene, D gene, clone size, V gene, CDR3 protein, CDR3 DNA. D genes are given only for firm matches. Some rows have no size entry. The others give once, few or many, or a class for an expanded clone.

TRBJ1-5 | . | . | TRBV30 | CAWSAGLADQPQHF | TGTGCCTGGAGTGCGGGACTGGCTGATCAGCCCCAGCATTTT
TRBJ1-2 | . | few | TRBV25-1 | CASSDTGMGYGYTF | TGTGCCAGCAGTGATACAGGGATGGGCTATGGCTACACCTTC
TRBJ2-2 | . | . | TRBV4-1 | CASSQRGSGNRGWGGELFF | TGCGCCAGCAGCCAGAGGGGGTCGGGGAACCGCGGCTGGGGCGGGGAGCTGTTTTTT
TRBJ2-7 | TRBD2 | . | TRBV5-4 | CASSLAGGGYEQYF | TGTGCCAGCAGCTTGGCCGGCGGGGGATACGAGCAGTACTTC
TRBJ2-2 | TRBD1 | . | TRBV5-8 | CASSLRGQGNTGELFF | TGTGCCAGCAGCTTGCGGGGACAGGGGAACACCGGGGAGCTGTTTTTT
TRBJ2-7 | TRBD2 | once | TRBV7-6 | CASSLEPGSSGVYEQYF | TGTGCCAGCAGCTTAGAACCTGGGTCTAGCGGGGTGTACGAGCAGTACTTC
TRBJ1-3 | . | . | TRBV19 | CASDESGTIYF | TGTGCCAGTGATGAGTCGGGCACCATATATTTT
TRBJ1-4 | . | . | TRBV18 | CASSPPKTGINEKLFF | TGTGCCAGCTCACCACCGAAAACAGGGATTAATGAAAAACTGTTTTTT
TRBJ2-7 | . | . | TRBV5-4 | CASSLRGAYEQYF | TGTGCCAGCAGCCTAAGAGGAGCCTACGAGCAGTACTTC
TRBJ1-1 | . | . | TRBV25-1 | CASSVTRDRRKAFF | TGTGCCAGCAGTGTCACGCGGGATCGTCGGAAGGCTTTCTTT
TRBJ2-1 | TRBD2 | . | TRBV5-1 | CASSWGLAGEYNEQFF | TGCGCCAGCAGCTGGGGACTAGCGGGGGAGTACAATGAGCAGTTCTTC
TRBJ2-5 | TRBD2 | once | TRBV5-1 | CASSFNGGAGETQYF | TGCGCCAGCAGCTTTAACGGGGGGGCCGGAGAGACCCAGTACTTC
TRBJ1-2 | . | . | TRBV5-1 | CASSLVPGQGSGYTF | TGCGCCAGCAGCTTGGTTCCGGGACAAGGATCGGGCTACACCTTC
TRBJ2-3 | . | . | TRBV5-1 | CASSLRDSLTDTQYF | TGCGCCAGCAGCTTGAGGGACTCACTCACAGATACGCAGTATTTT
TRBJ2-1 | . | . | TRBV7-9 | CASSLAFERMEQFF | TGTGCCAGCAGCTTAGCCTTCGAGCGCATGGAGCAGTTCTTC
TRBJ1-2 | TRBD1 | few | TRBV6-5 | CASRDRETYGYTF | TGTGCCAGCAGGGACAGGGAAACCTATGGCTACACCTTC
TRBJ2-7 | TRBD1 | . | TRBV6-6 | CASRTDRAEQYF | TGTGCCAGCAGAACGGACAGGGCCGAGCAGTACTTC
TRBJ1-2 | . | few | TRBV11-2 | CASSLGRQNLHYGYTF | TGTGCCAGCAGCTTAGGACGACAGAATTTGCACTATGGCTACACCTTC
TRBJ1-1 | TRBD1 | . | TRBV5-1 | CASSWDSMNTEAFF | TGCGCCAGCAGCTGGGACAGCATGAACACTGAAGCTTTCTTT
TRBJ1-4 | . | . | TRBV6-6 | CASGSGPNNEKLFF | TGTGCCAGCGGTTCGGGTCCCAATAATGAAAAACTGTTTTTT
TRBJ2-2 | . | . | TRBV7-9 | CASSSLDRNTGELFF | TGTGCCAGCAGCTCTCTTGACAGGAACACCGGGGAGCTGTTTTTT
TRBJ1-2 | TRBD1 | . | TRBV5-3 | CARSRAPDRDRGLEEYTF | TGTGCCAGAAGTAGGGCGCCGGACCGGGACAGGGGGCTAGAAGAGTACACCTTC
TRBJ2-6 | . | . | TRBV25-1 | CASTSKGGSGANVLTF | TGTGCCAGCACCTCCAAAGGGGGCTCTGGGGCCAACGTCCTGACTTTC
TRBJ1-5 | . | . | TRBV19 | CASKQAYSNQPQHF | TGTGCCAGTAAACAGGCCTATAGCAATCAGCCCCAGCATTTT
TRBJ1-1 | TRBD1 | . | TRBV5-1 | CASSWGDRVEAFF | TGCGCCAGCAGCTGGGGAGACAGGGTTGAAGCTTTCTTT
TRBJ1-4 | TRBD1 | . | TRBV6-5 | CASSRQGTEKLFF | TGTGCCAGCAGTCGACAGGGGACTGAAAAACTGTTTTTT
TRBJ1-5 | . | . | TRBV5-1 | CASSFGGANQPQHF | TGCGCCAGCAGCTTTGGGGGGGCTAATCAGCCCCAGCATTTT
TRBJ1-2 | . | . | TRBV4-3 | CASSQDKAGGYTF | TGCGCCAGCAGCCAAGATAAGGCGGGTGGCTACACCTTC
TRBJ1-2 | TRBD1 | . | TRBV6-5 | CASSYGQGAYGYTF | TGTGCCAGCAGTTACGGCCAGGGGGCGTATGGCTACACCTTC
TRBJ2-2 | . | . | TRBV5-6 | CASSHGQFSWELFF | TGTGCCAGCAGCCATGGACAGTTCTCCTGGGAGCTGTTTTTT
TRBJ1-6 | . | medium-sized | TRBV7-8 | CASSFIRGGSPLHF | TGTGCCAGCAGCTTTATCAGGGGTGGTTCACCCCTCCACTTT
TRBJ2-1 | . | . | TRBV5-6 | CASNRADEQFF | TGTGCCAGTAACAGGGCGGATGAGCAGTTCTTC
TRBJ2-3 | . | . | TRBV2 | CASGGSSTDTQYF | TGTGCCAGCGGGGGGTCAAGCACAGATACGCAGTATTTT
TRBJ1-5 | TRBD1 | . | TRBV19 | CASSIMVRGRNKGNQPQHF | TGTGCCAGTAGTATAATGGTGAGGGGGCGAAATAAGGGCAATCAGCCCCAGCATTTT
TRBJ2-7 | . | . | TRBV7-9 | CASSPGSGLLYEQYF | TGTGCCAGCAGCCCCGGGTCAGGGCTTCTCTACGAGCAGTACTTC
TRBJ2-2 | . | . | TRBV6-5 | CASSLARTGELFF | TGTGCCAGCAGCCTAGCCCGAACCGGGGAGCTGTTTTTT
TRBJ2-3 | . | . | TRBV2 | CASSGGGGGPTDTQYF | TGTGCCAGCAGTGGAGGGGGCGGGGGGCCGACAGATACGCAGTATTTT
TRBJ2-7 | TRBD1 | . | TRBV9 | CASSVGTGGFGEQYF | TGTGCCAGCAGCGTAGGTACAGGGGGTTTCGGGGAGCAGTACTTC
TRBJ2-3 | TRBD2 | . | TRBV9 | CASSDRASGGARTDTQYF | TGTGCCAGCAGCGACCGGGCTAGCGGGGGGGCCAGAACAGATACGCAGTATTTT
TRBJ1-5 | TRBD1 | once | TRBV6-1 | CASRGDSSQPQHF | TGTGCCAGCAGGGGGGACAGTAGTCAGCCCCAGCATTTT
TRBJ1-1 | . | . | TRBV5-1 | CASSLDGFMNTEAFF | TGCGCCAGCAGCTTGGACGGGTTCATGAACACTGAAGCTTTCTTT
TRBJ1-2 | . | . | TRBV18 | CASSPSGSHGYTF | TGTGCCAGCTCACCTTCGGGGTCCCATGGCTACACCTTC
TRBJ2-3 | TRBD1 | . | TRBV6-5 | CASSYGQGVSDTQYF | TGTGCCAGCAGTTATGGGCAGGGGGTGTCAGATACGCAGTATTTT
TRBJ2-2 | TRBD1 | . | TRBV11-2 | CASSLGDRDTGELFF | TGTGCCAGCAGCTTAGGGGACAGGGACACCGGGGAGCTGTTTTTT
TRBJ2-7 | . | . | TRBV4-1 | CASSHPDRFYEQYF | TGCGCCAGCAGCCACCCTGACAGGTTCTACGAGCAGTACTTC
TRBJ1-1 | . | . | TRBV29-1 | CSVEGAMGAFF | TGCAGCGTTGAGGGGGCTATGGGAGCTTTCTTT
TRBJ2-5 | TRBD1 | once | TRBV7-6 | CASSSPDRDPVETQYF | TGTGCCAGCAGCTCTCCGGACAGGGATCCAGTGGAGACCCAGTACTTC
TRBJ2-2 | . | . | TRBV14 | CASSPRVGTGELFF | TGTGCCAGCAGCCCGCGGGTAGGGACCGGGGAGCTGTTTTTT
TRBJ1-6 | TRBD1 | . | TRBV6-5 | CASTPYQGADSPLHF | TGTGCCAGCACTCCGTATCAGGGGGCCGATTCACCCCTCCACTTT
TRBJ1-5 | . | few | TRBV19 | CASSSGGSHMSPQHF | TGTGCCAGTAGTAGTGGGGGGTCCCATATGTCGCCCCAGCATTTT
TRBJ2-1 | TRBD1 | . | TRBV18 | CASSPPRTGAFFYNEQFF | TGTGCCAGCTCACCACCGCGGACAGGGGCATTTTTCTACAATGAGCAGTTCTTC
TRBJ2-2 | . | . | TRBV27 | CASSSRQSGTGELFF | TGTGCCAGCAGTTCCCGCCAATCAGGGACCGGGGAGCTGTTTTTT
TRBJ2-1 | TRBD2 | . | TRBV7-9 | CASSLWAGGLYNEQFF | TGTGCCAGCAGCTTATGGGCGGGGGGGCTCTACAATGAGCAGTTCTTC